Listed here are 17 T cell receptor beta chains from one sample, sequenced in a study of beta chain features in type 1 diabetes. Overall study findings and caveats: Type 1 diabetes patients showed a moderate but significant shortening of TCRB CDR3s in all four CD4+ subsets.

Their antigens are not known. Expressed TCRB transcripts were sequenced because the isolated RNA had all been reverse transcribed beforehand. Method: immunoSEQ multiplex PCR; TCRdb's copy keeps in-frame clones and lacks some. The table has 200,000 to 250,000 clones, approximately 13% seen once. Material for sequencing was naive CD4+ T cells from blood. The origin of the receptors is a man aged 30-40 years with type 1 diabetes.

This clone was seen a handful of times. J is TRBJ2-3 and V is TRBV7-2, with 12 bases lining up with TRBD2. This CDR3 has 16 residues. Per germline, CDR1 SGHTA and CDR2 FQGNSA. The V segment lost 5 bases and the J segment 3 bases; nucleotides outside the gene matches: 6. In DNA, the CDR3 is TGTGCCAGCAGCGGGACTGGACTAGCGGGAACAGATACGCAGTATTTT. This encodes CASSGTGLAGTDTQYF.

This rearrangement joins TRBV15 to TRBJ2-5; TRBD1 might be the D (6 bases). The CDR3 has 12 residues. The V gene lost 6 bases and the J gene lost 4 bases, with 9 bases spanning the gap. Germline assignment: CDR1 LNHNV and CDR2 YYDKDF (reference sequence). The CDR3 DNA follows: TGTGCCACCAGTTCAGGGGTAGAGACCCAGTACTTC. This codes for CATSSGVETQYF.

The V gene is TRBV5-4, the J gene TRBJ1-1, with 11 nucleotides matching TRBD1. J was trimmed by 4 bases and V by 10 bases; bases with no gene match: 9. Per the germline V gene, CDR1 is SGHNT and CDR2 is YYREEE (reference sequence). The CDR3 loop spans 14 amino acids. The CDR3 bases are TGTGCCGCACGGTATGGGACAGGGGGCACTGAAGCTTTCTTT. This gives the protein CAARYGTGGTEAFF.

This clone has just a few counts. V and J are TRBV30 and TRBJ1-4; perhaps TRBD1 as D (5 bases). Trimming cost V 0 bases and J 3 bases, with 8 bases left between them. This CDR3 region has 14 residues. Germline V gene sequence: CDR1 GTSNPN, CDR2 SVGIG (reference sequence). The CDR3: CAWSVTGANEKLFF. DNA of the CDR3: TGTGCCTGGAGTGTAACGGGGGCTAATGAAAAACTGTTTTTT. The variable domain in full, with the rest retrieved from reference TRBV30 and TRBJ1-4, is SQTIHQWPATLVQPVGSPLSLECTVEGTSNPNLYWYRQAAGRGLQLLFYSVGIGQISSEVPQNLSASRPQDRQFILSSKKLLLSDSGFYLCAWSVTGANEKLFFGSGTQLSVL.

The table lists this clone with a few counts. The chain carries TRBV30 and TRBJ1-1; D is possibly TRBD1 (5 bases). This CDR3 has 13 amino acids. V dropped 2 bases and J dropped 6 bases, with 13 bases sitting between them. Looked up from germline, CDR1 is GTSNPN and CDR2 is SVGIG (reference sequence). The CDR3 bases are TGTGCCTGGAGTAGCCAGGGCCCCGCTGAAGCTTTCTTT. Translation: CAWSSQGPAEAFF.

Only a few counts were recorded for this clone. J is TRBJ2-7 and V is TRBV28, with 7 bases that match TRBD1. Germline trimming cut 4 bases from V and 0 bases from J; bases unmatched to any gene: 6. CDR3 length: 15 residues. Germline CDR1 and CDR2: MDHEN and SYDVKM. This chain's CDR3 is CASSSLGDSSYEQYF. The CDR3 DNA follows: TGTGCCAGCAGTTCCCTTGGGGACAGCTCCTACGAGCAGTACTTC. The entire variable domain, with the rest obtained from reference TRBV28 and TRBJ2-7, is as follows: DVKVTQSSRYLVKRTGEKVFLECVQDMDHENMFWYRQDPGLGLRLIYFSYDVKMKEKGDIPEGYSVSREKKERFSLILESASTNQTSMYLCASSSLGDSSYEQYFGPGTRLTVT.

The chain employs TRBV6-5 and TRBJ1-2, with 8 bases that match TRBD1. V lost 1 base to trimming and J lost 3 bases; unmatched junction nucleotides: 1. The CDR3 consists of 14 residues. The germline V gene has CDR1 MNHEY and CDR2 SVGAGI. The CDR3 nucleotides read TGTGCCAGCAGTTACTACAGGGGGGACTATGGCTACACCTTC. Encoded protein: CASSYYRGDYGYTF.

The gene calls are TRBV5-4 and TRBJ2-7, with D tentatively TRBD2 (6 bases). The CDR3 spans 15 residues. Germline V gives CDR1 SGHNT, CDR2 YYREEE (reference sequence). Trimming left V 1 base short and J 5 bases short, with 16 bases between. The CDR3: CASSLRRELAHEQYF. In nucleotides, the CDR3 is TGTGCCAGCAGCTTGAGACGGGAGTTAGCCCACGAGCAGTACTTC.

This clone appeared a few times. This chain uses TRBV30 with TRBJ1-2; the D is unclear. The CDR3 contains 12 residues. Trimming removed 2 bases at V and 4 bases at J, with 8 bases between. Germline assignment: CDR1 GTSNPN and CDR2 SVGIG (reference sequence). CDR3 amino acids: CAWSPGVYGYTF. The CDR3 DNA follows: TGTGCCTGGAGTCCAGGTGTCTATGGCTACACCTTC.

The genes are TRBV28 and TRBJ1-1, with unresolved D. Germline V gives CDR1 MDHEN, CDR2 SYDVKM. V was shortened by 5 bases and J by 0 bases, with 10 bases between the two germline ends. This CDR3 comprises 14 residues. The CDR3 nucleotides read TGTGCCAGCAGTCCAGTTCTCATGAACACTGAAGCTTTCTTT. Protein: CASSPVLMNTEAFF. The full variable domain, rest sourced from reference TRBV28 and TRBJ1-1, is DVKVTQSSRYLVKRTGEKVFLECVQDMDHENMFWYRQDPGLGLRLIYFSYDVKMKEKGDIPEGYSVSREKKERFSLILESASTNQTSMYLCASSPVLMNTEAFFGQGTRLTVV.

The rearrangement uses TRBV27 and TRBJ1-1; TRBD1 aligns across 8 bases. The trim removed 5 bases at V and 3 bases at J, leaving 2 bases unmatched. Looked up from germline, CDR1 is MNHEY and CDR2 is SMNVEV (reference sequence). The CDR3 extends over 13 amino acids. As DNA, the CDR3 is TGTGCCAGCAGTCGACAGGGGTACACTGAAGCTTTCTTT. This gives the protein CASSRQGYTEAFF.

The chain has TRBV5-1 and TRBJ1-1, with a tentative D call TRBD1 (5 bases). The germline V gene encodes CDR1 SGHRS and CDR2 YFSETQ. V was trimmed by 0 bases and J by 1 base, leaving 10 bases between them. The CDR3 spans 15 residues. The DNA of the CDR3 is TGCGCCAGCAGCTTGGTGCAGGGCAAGAACACTGAAGCTTTCTTT. Translation: CASSLVQGKNTEAFF.

This clone was seen a few times. The genes are TRBV15 and TRBJ1-2, with 10 positions matching TRBD1. Germline CDR1 and CDR2: LNHNV and YYDKDF (reference sequence). V lost 3 bases to trimming and J lost 7 bases; unmatched junction nucleotides: 2. The CDR3 length is 13 residues. The CDR3 is CATSSRDRGGYTF. CDR3 nucleotides: TGTGCCACCAGCAGCCGGGACAGGGGTGGCTACACCTTC.

This clone has a handful of counts. V usage is TRBV25-1 and J usage is TRBJ2-5; the D gene is possibly TRBD1 (6 bases). Trimming pared 6 bases from V and 4 bases from J, leaving 9 bases between. CDR3 length: 12 amino acids. The germline V gene encodes CDR1 MGHDK and CDR2 SYGVNS. The CDR3 sequence: CASRRGGETQYF. CDR3 nucleotide sequence: TGTGCCAGCAGGCGAGGGGGAGAGACCCAGTACTTC.

V is TRBV9 and J is TRBJ2-3, with TRBD2 as a possible D gene (7 bases). V shed 2 bases and J shed 2 bases, with 15 bases lying between them. The CDR3 is 16 amino acids. The germline CDR1 and CDR2 sequences are SGDLS and YYNGEE. The CDR3: CASSVGGRTDTDTQYF. CDR3 nucleotides: TGTGCCAGCAGCGTGGGGGGGCGAACAGACACAGATACGCAGTATTTT.

The chain carries TRBV2 and TRBJ2-5; 7 bases align to TRBD2. The CDR3 is made up of 13 amino acids. Looked up from germline, CDR1 is SNHLY and CDR2 is FYNNEI. The trim removed 6 bases at V and 7 bases at J, leaving 8 bases unmatched. The CDR3 region is CASSVLASRTQYF. CDR3 sequence (DNA): TGTGCCAGCAGCGTACTAGCGTCGCGGACCCAGTACTTC.

This clone turned up a few times. The genes are TRBV28 and TRBJ2-7, with 7 bases that match TRBD1. This CDR3 region has 14 residues. CDR1 MDHEN and CDR2 SYDVKM come from the germline V gene. The junction had 7 bases not matched to a gene; V was cut back by 5 bases and J by 3 bases. CDR3 sequence reads: CASSTSGQHYEQYF. The CDR3, as DNA: TGTGCCAGCAGTACCTCGGGACAGCACTACGAGCAGTACTTC.